This passage covers 13 T cell receptor beta chains from one sample sequenced in a study of cytomegalovirus exposure and HLA in healthy donors. A multiplex PCR was run with 60 Vbeta primers and 13 Jbeta primers. The protocol was immunoSEQ multiplex PCR, while the TCRdb copy is restricted to in-frame clones and leaves out a portion. This sample has 140,000 or so clones, with approximately 91% found just once. The sample comprised PBMCs. These receptors were obtained from a middle-aged woman in good health and CMV-seronegative.

The CDR3 sequence is CASSFSGGNEKLFF. CDR3 sequence (DNA): TGTGCCAGCAGCTTTTCAGGGGGGAATGAAAAACTGTTTTTT. The chain is built from TRBV5-5 and TRBJ1-4; TRBD1 matches at 7 bases. Germline V gives CDR1 SGHKS, CDR2 YYEKEE (reference sequence). The CDR3 has 14 residues. The V gene end was trimmed by 2 bases and the J gene end by 5 bases; junction bases not matched to a gene: 3. Filled out from reference TRBV5-5 and TRBJ1-4, the complete variable domain reads DAGVTQSPTHLIKTRGQQVTLRCSPISGHKSVSWYQQVLGQGPQFIFQYYEKEERGRGNFPDRFSARQFPNYSSELNVNALLLGDSALYLCASSFSGGNEKLFFGSGTQLSVL.

A remark on this clone: Other DNA sequences within the sample encode an identical CDR3. The chain couples TRBV29-1 to TRBJ1-5; 12 bases map to TRBD1. After removal of 4 bases from V and 5 bases from J, the junction contained 3 bases not matched to a gene. Germline V gene data show CDR1 as SQVTM and CDR2 as ANQGSEA. The CDR3 is 14 amino acids. In nucleotides, the CDR3 is TGCAGCGTTGGGGGGACAGGGGGCGATCAGCCCCAGCATTTT. Translation: CSVGGTGGDQPQHF.

The V gene is TRBV4-1, the J gene TRBJ2-1, with 7 nucleotides matching TRBD2. Trimming cost V 0 bases and J 5 bases; bases outside gene matches: 10. CDR3 size: 17 residues. Germline V CDR1 and CDR2: MGHRA, YSYEKL. The chain's CDR3 is CASSQEASSGGNNEQFF. In DNA, the CDR3 is TGCGCCAGCAGCCAAGAGGCTAGCTCCGGGGGGAACAATGAGCAGTTCTTC.

The chain joins TRBV5-1 to TRBJ2-1; D is perhaps TRBD2 (6 bases). V dropped 1 base and J dropped 2 bases, with 7 bases sitting between them. CDR1 is SGHRS and CDR2 is YFSETQ in the germline V gene. This CDR3 is 14 amino acids long. DNA for the CDR3: TGCGCCAGCAGCTTGCGCGGGGCCTACAATGAGCAGTTCTTC. It translates to CASSLRGAYNEQFF.

The chain combines TRBV7-9 with TRBJ2-3; D gene ambiguous. Trimming left V 2 bases short and J 3 bases short, with 9 bases between. The germline CDR1 and CDR2 sequences are SEHNR and FQNEAQ (reference sequence). The CDR3 runs to 14 residues. The CDR3 DNA is TGTGCCAGCAGCTTAAGTACTTCAACAGATACGCAGTATTTT. This encodes CASSLSTSTDTQYF.

V is TRBV28 and J is TRBJ2-1; 9 bases match TRBD2. V lost 10 bases to trimming and J lost 15 bases; unmatched junction nucleotides: 19. Germline V lookup: CDR1 MDHEN, CDR2 SYDVKM. The CDR3 is 14 amino acids. CDR3: CAIDNPGGGGNGFF. CDR3 coding DNA: TGTGCCATCGACAACCCCGGCGGGGGGGGGAACGGGTTCTTC.

The V gene is TRBV28, the J gene TRBJ2-3; D gene unclear. The V end was cut by 4 bases, the J end by 4 bases, with 6 bases between. CDR1 MDHEN and CDR2 SYDVKM come from the germline V gene. The CDR3 spans 12 residues. CDR3 DNA: TGTGCCAGCAGTTCCTCAGCAGATACGCAGTATTTT. This gives the protein CASSSSADTQYF.

The chain employs TRBV5-4 and TRBJ1-4; D is unclear. Looked up from germline, CDR1 is SGHNT and CDR2 is YYREEE (reference sequence). This CDR3 contains 15 residues. V dropped 4 bases and J dropped 6 bases, with 16 bases sitting between them. The CDR3 bases are TGTGCCAGCAGCCTCCGGGAAAGGAGGGATGAAAAACTGTTTTTT. It yields the protein CASSLRERRDEKLFF.

The chain carries TRBV13 and TRBJ2-7; unclear D gene. Germline CDR1 is PRHDT and CDR2 is FYEKMQ (reference sequence). V lost 0 bases and J lost 0, with 6 bases in between. The CDR3 totals 14 residues. CDR3: CASSLGRSSYEQYF. The CDR3 DNA reads TGTGCCAGCAGCTTAGGTAGAAGCTCCTACGAGCAGTACTTC.

CDR3 amino acids: CASSWGRGQPQHF. The CDR3 DNA reads TGTGCCAGCAGTTGGGGGAGGGGTCAGCCCCAGCATTTT. J is TRBJ1-5 and V is TRBV27, with TRBD1 as a possible D gene (5 bases). V was pared by 4 bases and J by 6 bases, with 10 bases between. The CDR3 extends over 13 amino acids. From germline, CDR1 is MNHEY and CDR2 SMNVEV (reference sequence).

Comment on this clone: The germline gene is not matched at one end of the junction; a read error may be the cause. V usage is TRBV7-9 and J usage is TRBJ1-1; D is ambiguous. CDR1 SEHNR and CDR2 FQNEAQ come from the germline V gene (reference sequence). The CDR3 extends over 13 amino acids. This CDR3 reads CSSSLILSTEAFF. The DNA for the CDR3 is TGTTCCAGCAGCTTAATACTGAGCACTGAAGCTTTCTTT.

The V call is TRBV5-1, the J call TRBJ2-7; D uncertain. V lost 1 base and J lost 2, with 13 bases in between. Germline values: CDR1 SGHRS, CDR2 YFSETQ. The CDR3 spans 15 residues. The CDR3 DNA is TGCGCCAGCAGCTTGTTAACCCCCAGTACCTACGAGCAGTACTTC. Amino acid sequence: CASSLLTPSTYEQYF.

CDR3 sequence reads: CATKKGQSQNTEAFF. CDR3 in DNA: TGTGCCACCAAGAAAGGACAGAGCCAGAACACTGAAGCTTTCTTT. The J gene is TRBJ1-1, the V gene TRBV10-3; possible D gene TRBD1, 6 bases. CDR3 length equals 15 residues. Germline V gives CDR1 ENHRY, CDR2 SYGVKD. V lost 10 bases, J lost 1 base, and 19 bases lay in between.